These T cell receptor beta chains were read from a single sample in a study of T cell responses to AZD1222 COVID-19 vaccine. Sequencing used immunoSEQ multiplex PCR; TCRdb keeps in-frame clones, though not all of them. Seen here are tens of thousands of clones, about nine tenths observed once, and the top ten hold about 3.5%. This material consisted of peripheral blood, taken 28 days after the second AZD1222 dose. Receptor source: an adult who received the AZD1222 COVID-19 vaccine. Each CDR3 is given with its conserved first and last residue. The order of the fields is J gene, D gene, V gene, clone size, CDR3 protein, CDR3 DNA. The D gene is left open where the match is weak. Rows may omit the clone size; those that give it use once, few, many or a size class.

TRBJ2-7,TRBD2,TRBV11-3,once,CASSPLGMRERWEQYF,TGTGCCAGCAGCCCGCTCGGGATGCGGGAGCGATGGGAGCAGTACTTC
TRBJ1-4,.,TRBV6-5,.,CASSFSPGSTNEKLFF,TGTGCCAGCAGTTTTAGTCCAGGGTCCACTAATGAAAAACTGTTTTTT
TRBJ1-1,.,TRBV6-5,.,CASSYEDEAFF,TGTGCCAGCAGTTATGAGGATGAAGCTTTCTTT
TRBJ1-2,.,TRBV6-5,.,CASRTGFGYGYTF,TGTGCCAGCAGAACAGGGTTCGGCTATGGCTACACCTTC
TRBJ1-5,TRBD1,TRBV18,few,CASSNDRANQPQHF,TGTGCCAGCTCCAACGACAGGGCCAATCAGCCCCAGCATTTT
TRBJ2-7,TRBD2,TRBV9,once,CASSVGKSGRETYEQYF,TGTGCCAGCAGCGTCGGGAAGAGCGGGAGGGAAACCTACGAGCAGTACTTC
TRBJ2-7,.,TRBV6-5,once,CASSRGTGTSYEQYF,TGTGCCAGCAGCCGAGGGACGGGGACCTCCTACGAGCAGTACTTC
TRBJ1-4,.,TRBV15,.,CATSRGINEKLFF,TGTGCCACCAGCAGGGGGATAAATGAAAAACTGTTTTTT
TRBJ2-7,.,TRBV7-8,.,CASSPPDNSYEQYF,TGTGCCAGCAGCCCCCCGGACAACTCCTACGAGCAGTACTTC
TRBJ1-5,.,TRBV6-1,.,CASSESGYSNQPQHF,TGTGCCAGCAGTGAATCAGGGTATAGCAATCAGCCCCAGCATTTT
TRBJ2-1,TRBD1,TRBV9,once,CASSPEPRTGGYNEQFF,TGTGCCAGCAGCCCTGAGCCTAGGACAGGGGGCTACAATGAGCAGTTCTTC
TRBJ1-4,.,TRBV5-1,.,CASSAQWGYLATNEKLFF,TGCGCCAGCAGCGCCCAGTGGGGTTATTTGGCAACTAATGAAAAACTGTTTTTT
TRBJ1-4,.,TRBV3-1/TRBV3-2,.,CASSQEQRENEKLFF,TGTGCCAGCAGCCAAGAACAAAGGGAGAATGAAAAACTGTTTTTT
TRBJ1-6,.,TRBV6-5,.,CASRTDSGNSPLHF,TGTGCCAGCAGGACGGACAGCGGTAATTCACCCCTCCACTTT
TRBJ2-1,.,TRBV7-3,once,CASSFPTANNEQFF,TGTGCCAGCAGCTTCCCTACCGCGAACAATGAGCAGTTCTTC
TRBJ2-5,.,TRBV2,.,CASTERQQETQYF,TGTGCCAGCACCGAACGACAGCAAGAGACCCAGTACTTC
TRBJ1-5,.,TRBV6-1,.,CASSERAGQGYQPQHF,TGTGCCAGCAGTGAAAGGGCAGGGCAAGGATATCAGCCCCAGCATTTT
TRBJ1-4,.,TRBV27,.,CASSLGGLMNEKLFF,TGTGCCAGCAGTTTAGGGGGGCTCATGAATGAAAAACTGTTTTTT
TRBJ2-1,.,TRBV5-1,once,CASSLELGGDEQFF,TGCGCCAGCAGCTTGGAACTAGGAGGTGATGAGCAGTTCTTC
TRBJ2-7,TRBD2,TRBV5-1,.,CASSQTSGTYEQYF,TGCGCCAGCAGCCAGACTAGCGGTACCTACGAGCAGTACTTC
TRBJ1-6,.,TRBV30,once,CAWKVVSYNSPLHF,TGTGCCTGGAAGGTAGTCTCCTATAATTCACCCCTCCACTTT
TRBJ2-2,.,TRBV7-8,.,CASSLNPIPAGNANTGELFF,TGTGCCAGCAGCTTAAATCCCATTCCGGCAGGGAACGCGAACACCGGGGAGCTGTTTTTT
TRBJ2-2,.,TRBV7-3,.,CASGVRGATGANTGELFF,TGTGCCAGCGGAGTGAGGGGGGCGACAGGTGCGAACACCGGGGAGCTGTTTTTT
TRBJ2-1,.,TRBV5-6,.,CASSLFYWRVGRNNEQFF,TGTGCCAGCAGCTTGTTTTACTGGCGGGTGGGAAGAAACAATGAGCAGTTCTTC
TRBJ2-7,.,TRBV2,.,CASRTGTPYPHEQYF,TGTGCCAGCAGGACCGGGACCCCTTATCCCCACGAGCAGTACTTC
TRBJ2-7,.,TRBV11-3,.,CASSLSSDGFYEQYF,TGTGCCAGCAGCCTATCATCAGACGGTTTCTACGAGCAGTACTTC
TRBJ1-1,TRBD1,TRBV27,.,CASSTGVTEAFF,TGTGCCAGCTCTACAGGGGTAACTGAAGCTTTCTTT
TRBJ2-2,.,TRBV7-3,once,CASRRTGGELFF,TGTGCCAGCAGAAGGACCGGCGGGGAGCTGTTTTTT
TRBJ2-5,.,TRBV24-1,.,CATSDSRSGETQYF,TGTGCCACCAGTGATTCTAGAAGCGGAGAGACCCAGTACTTC
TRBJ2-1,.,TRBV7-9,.,CASSLRGPSSGEQFF,TGTGCCAGCAGCCTTCGGGGCCCTTCCTCGGGTGAGCAGTTCTTC
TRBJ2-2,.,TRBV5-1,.,CASHLSGDNTGELFF,TGCGCCAGCCACCTCTCAGGGGACAACACCGGGGAGCTGTTTTTT
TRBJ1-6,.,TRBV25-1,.,CASSPGVRALHF,TGTGCCAGCAGCCCTGGGGTTAGGGCCCTCCACTTT
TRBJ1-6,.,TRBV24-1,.,CATSDFKVGGGLLIRNSYNSPLHF,TGTGCCACCAGTGATTTTAAGGTTGGGGGGGGGCTTCTGATCAGGAACTCCTATAATTCACCCCTCCACTTT
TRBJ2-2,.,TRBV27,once,CASSFLGEAIGELFF,TGTGCCAGCAGTTTTTTGGGGGAGGCGATCGGGGAGCTGTTTTTT
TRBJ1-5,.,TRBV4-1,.,CASSQPRMAGGNSNQPQHF,TGCGCCAGCAGCCAACCGAGGATGGCGGGCGGTAATAGCAATCAGCCCCAGCATTTT
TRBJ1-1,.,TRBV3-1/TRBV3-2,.,CASSQEGFTEAFF,TGTGCCAGCAGCCAAGAAGGTTTTACTGAAGCTTTCTTT
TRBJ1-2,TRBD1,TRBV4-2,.,CASSQNRDRSNYGYTF,TGTGCCAGCAGCCAAAACCGGGACAGGAGTAACTATGGCTACACCTTC
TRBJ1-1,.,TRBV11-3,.,CASSPSGLPGAFF,TGTGCCAGCAGTCCCTCAGGCCTCCCTGGGGCTTTCTTT
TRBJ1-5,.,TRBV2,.,CASSEEGSNQPQHF,TGTGCCAGCAGTGAGGAGGGCAGCAATCAGCCCCAGCATTTT
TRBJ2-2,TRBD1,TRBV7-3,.,CASSLVLYPGTANTGELFF,TGTGCCAGCAGCTTAGTGTTATATCCCGGGACAGCCAACACCGGGGAGCTGTTTTTT
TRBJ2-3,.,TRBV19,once,CASSIWERSTDTQYF,TGTGCCAGTAGTATTTGGGAGAGAAGCACAGATACGCAGTATTTT
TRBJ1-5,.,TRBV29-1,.,CSVGWGEDQPQHF,TGCAGCGTTGGTTGGGGTGAGGATCAGCCCCAGCATTTT
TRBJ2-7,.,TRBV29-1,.,CSVLLSSYEQYF,TGCAGCGTTCTCCTGAGCTCCTACGAGCAGTACTTC
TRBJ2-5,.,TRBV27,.,CASSLRRRETQYF,TGTGCCAGCAGTTTAAGGAGGAGAGAGACCCAGTACTTC
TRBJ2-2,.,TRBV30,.,CAWLWGGYTGELFF,TGTGCCTGGTTGTGGGGCGGGTACACCGGGGAGCTGTTTTTT
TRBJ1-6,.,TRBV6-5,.,CASTSQGGANSPLHF,TGTGCCAGCACTTCCCAAGGGGGGGCCAATTCACCCCTCCACTTT